This TCR beta chain was sequenced during a study of cytomegalovirus exposure and HLA in healthy donors. The CDR3 runs to 14 residues. Unmatched junction bases numbered 6, after V lost 6 bases and J lost 5 bases. The V gene's germline CDR1 is MNHEY and CDR2 SMNVEV (reference sequence). Use of 60 Vbeta and 13 Jbeta primers characterized the PCR. The method was immunoSEQ multiplex PCR; TCRdb's version includes in-frame clones alone and lacks a portion of them. Here the sample table reports 150,000 or so clones. The gene calls are TRBV27 and TRBJ1-1; 10 nucleotides line up with TRBD1. The material sequenced was PBMCs. The TCR was taken from a woman aged 55-69 years in good health and CMV-seronegative. CDR3 amino acids: CASRRTGGSTEAFF. The CDR3 region has the DNA TGTGCCAGCAGACGGACAGGGGGGAGTACTGAAGCTTTCTTT.